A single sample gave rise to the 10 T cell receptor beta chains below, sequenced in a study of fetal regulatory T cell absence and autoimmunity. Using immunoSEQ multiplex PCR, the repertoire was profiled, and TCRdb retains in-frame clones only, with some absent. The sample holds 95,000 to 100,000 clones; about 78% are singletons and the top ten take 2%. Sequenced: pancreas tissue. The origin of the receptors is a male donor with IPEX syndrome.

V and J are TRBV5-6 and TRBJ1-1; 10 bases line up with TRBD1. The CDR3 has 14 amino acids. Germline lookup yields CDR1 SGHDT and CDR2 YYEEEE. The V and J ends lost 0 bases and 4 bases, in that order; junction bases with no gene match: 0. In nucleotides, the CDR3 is TGTGCCAGCAGCTTGGGGACAGGGGGCACTGAAGCTTTCTTT. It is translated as CASSLGTGGTEAFF.

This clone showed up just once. The CDR3 nucleotides read TGCGCCTTCAGGGGGAGCTCCTATAATTCACCCCTCCACTTT. The encoded protein is CAFRGSSYNSPLHF. V is TRBV23-1 and J is TRBJ1-6, with 7 bases fitting TRBD1. TRBV23-1 is recorded as an ORF, its role being uncertain. V trimming: 11 bases; J trimming: 0 bases; junction bases outside the gene matches: 4. This CDR3 is 14 amino acids long.

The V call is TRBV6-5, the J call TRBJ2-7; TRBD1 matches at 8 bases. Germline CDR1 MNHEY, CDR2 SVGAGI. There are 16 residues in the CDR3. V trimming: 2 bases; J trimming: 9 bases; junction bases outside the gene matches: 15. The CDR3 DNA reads TGTGCCAGCAGTTACCCCACCCCTGACAGGGGATCAGGGCAGTACTTC. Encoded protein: CASSYPTPDRGSGQYF.

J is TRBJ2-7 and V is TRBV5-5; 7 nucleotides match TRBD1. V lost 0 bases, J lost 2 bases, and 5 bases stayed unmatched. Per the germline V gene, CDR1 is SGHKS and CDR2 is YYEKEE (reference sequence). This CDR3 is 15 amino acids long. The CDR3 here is CASSLAGQGAYEQYF. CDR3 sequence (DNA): TGTGCCAGCAGCTTGGCGGGCCAGGGGGCCTACGAGCAGTACTTC.

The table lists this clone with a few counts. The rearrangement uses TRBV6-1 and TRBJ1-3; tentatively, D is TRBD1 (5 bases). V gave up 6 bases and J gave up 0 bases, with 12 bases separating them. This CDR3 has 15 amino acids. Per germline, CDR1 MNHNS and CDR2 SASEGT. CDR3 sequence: CASRPGLFSGNTIYF. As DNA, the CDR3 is TGTGCCAGCAGACCGGGACTGTTCTCTGGAAACACCATATATTTT.

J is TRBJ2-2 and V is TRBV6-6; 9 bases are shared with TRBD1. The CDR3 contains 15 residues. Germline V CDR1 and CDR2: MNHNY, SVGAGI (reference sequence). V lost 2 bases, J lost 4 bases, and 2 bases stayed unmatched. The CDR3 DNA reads TGTGCCAGCAGTTACGGGACAGGGCCCACCGGGGAGCTGTTTTTT. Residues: CASSYGTGPTGELFF.

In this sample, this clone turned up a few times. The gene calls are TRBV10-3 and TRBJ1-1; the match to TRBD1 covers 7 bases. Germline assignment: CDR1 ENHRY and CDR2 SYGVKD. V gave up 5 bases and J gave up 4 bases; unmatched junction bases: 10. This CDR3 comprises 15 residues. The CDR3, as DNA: TGTGCCATCAGTATCGAGGGGGCATTGGGCACTGAAGCTTTCTTT. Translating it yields CAISIEGALGTEAFF.

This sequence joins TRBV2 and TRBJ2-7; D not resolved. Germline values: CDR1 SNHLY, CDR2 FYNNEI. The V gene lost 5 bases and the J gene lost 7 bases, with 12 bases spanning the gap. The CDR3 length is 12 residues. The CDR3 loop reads CASSKTVLEQYF. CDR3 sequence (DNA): TGTGCCAGCAGTAAAACCGTCCTGGAGCAGTACTTC.

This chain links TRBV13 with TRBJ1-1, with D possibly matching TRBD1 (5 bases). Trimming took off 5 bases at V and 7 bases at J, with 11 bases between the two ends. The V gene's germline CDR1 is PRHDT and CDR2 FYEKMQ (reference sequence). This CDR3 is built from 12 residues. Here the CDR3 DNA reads TGTGCCAGCAGCACCCTTGGGGGTGAAGCTTTCTTT. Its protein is CASSTLGGEAFF.

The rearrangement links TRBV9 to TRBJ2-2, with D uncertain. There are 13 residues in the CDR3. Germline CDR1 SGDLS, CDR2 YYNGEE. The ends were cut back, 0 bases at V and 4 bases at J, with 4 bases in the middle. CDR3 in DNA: TGTGCCAGCAGCGTAGACCCCACCGGGGAGCTGTTTTTT. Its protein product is CASSVDPTGELFF. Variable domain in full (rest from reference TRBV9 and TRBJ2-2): DSGVTQTPKHLITATGQRVTLRCSPRSGDLSVYWYQQSLDQGLQFLIQYYNGEERAKGNILERFSAQQFPDLHSELNLSSLELGDSALYFCASSVDPTGELFFGEGSRLTVL.